Presented here are 16 T cell receptor beta chains from one specimen sequenced in a study of blood T cell repertoires in COVID-19. Clones were sequenced by immunoSEQ multiplex PCR, and TCRdb holds only the in-frame ones, with some missing. This sample carries 63,000 or so clones, roughly 81% of them seen once, and the ten largest clones take roughly 8.3%. The sequenced material came from peripheral blood. The receptor source for this set is a human donor in a cohort sampled during active COVID-19.

The chain has TRBV7-2 and TRBJ2-1; a weak D match, TRBD2 (6 bases). The CDR3 consists of 13 residues. Germline CDR1 reads SGHTA; CDR2 reads FQGNSA. V was clipped by 4 bases and J by 9 bases, with 13 bases between them. The CDR3 sequence is CASSSTRGLEQFF. As DNA, the CDR3 is TGTGCCAGCAGCTCCACGCGGGGACTTGAGCAGTTCTTC.

V gene TRBV4-2 combines with J gene TRBJ2-1, with a weak D call TRBD2 (6 bases). Germline loops: CDR1 LGHNA, CDR2 YNFKEQ. Trimming cost V 0 bases and J 7 bases, with 19 bases left between them. CDR3 length equals 17 residues. CDR3 in amino acids: CASSQDNPEGLWNEQFF. The CDR3 region has the DNA TGTGCCAGCAGCCAAGATAATCCGGAGGGCCTATGGAATGAGCAGTTCTTC.

The rearrangement uses TRBV2 and TRBJ2-7; 8 bases agree with TRBD1. The CDR3 is made up of 17 amino acids. J lost 1 base, V lost 4 bases, and 12 bases had no gene match. Germline V CDR1 and CDR2: SNHLY, FYNNEI. DNA for the CDR3: TGTGCCAGCAGTGGGACAGGGCTCTTGAGTGCGTCCTACGAGCAGTACTTC. As protein: CASSGTGLLSASYEQYF.

The rearrangement joins TRBV7-2 to TRBJ2-1; possible D gene TRBD1, 5 bases. In germline, CDR1 is SGHTA, CDR2 FQGNSA. The CDR3 loop spans 14 amino acids. V dropped 1 base and J dropped 1 base, with 5 bases sitting between them. The chain's CDR3 is CASSLGQSYNEQFF. CDR3 nucleotide sequence: TGTGCCAGCAGCTTAGGACAGTCCTACAATGAGCAGTTCTTC.

This chain's CDR3 is CARHANTSGRTDTQYF. The CDR3 DNA reads as TGTGCCAGACACGCTAACACTAGCGGACGCACAGATACGCAGTATTTT. The chain carries TRBV27 and TRBJ2-3, with 8 bases aligning to TRBD2. This CDR3 has 16 amino acids. CDR1 and CDR2 (germline): MNHEY, SMNVEV (reference sequence). Trimming at V came to 9 bases and at J to 1 base, leaving 12 bases not matched to a gene.

The V and J genes are TRBV29-1 and TRBJ2-2; D perhaps matches TRBD1 (5 bases). The CDR3 runs 13 residues. V was clipped by 5 bases and J by 0 bases, with 7 bases between them. Germline assignment: CDR1 SQVTM and CDR2 ANQGSEA. This CDR3 reads CSVRQTNTGELFF. DNA of the CDR3: TGCAGCGTTCGACAGACGAACACCGGGGAGCTGTTTTTT.

This rearrangement joins TRBV5-8 to TRBJ1-3; perhaps TRBD1 as D (6 bases). Germline values: CDR1 SGHTS, CDR2 YDEGEE. This CDR3 is built from 16 residues. With 2 bases removed from V and 4 bases from J, the gap between germline ends came to 16 bases. CDR3 protein: CASSLSGTTSGNTIYF. DNA for the CDR3: TGTGCCAGCAGCTTATCCGGGACAACGTCCGGAAACACCATATATTTT. The full variable domain, completed using reference TRBV5-8 and TRBJ1-3, is EAGVTQSPTHLIKTRGQQATLRCSPISGHTSVYWYQQALGLGLQFLLWYDEGEERNRGNFPPRFSGRQFPNYSSELNVNALELEDSALYLCASSLSGTTSGNTIYFGEGSWLTVV.

The chain combines TRBV28 with TRBJ2-5; 8 bases line up with TRBD1. CDR1 is MDHEN, CDR2 SYDVKM, per germline. Trimming cost V 2 bases and J 5 bases; bases outside gene matches: 16. The CDR3 totals 18 residues. The CDR3 sequence: CASSLGWGTGQIGETQYF. In DNA form, the CDR3 reads TGTGCCAGCAGTTTAGGTTGGGGGACAGGACAAATAGGGGAGACCCAGTACTTC.

The chain combines TRBV5-4 with TRBJ2-3; TRBD2 matches 7 bases. Germline CDR1 is SGHNT and CDR2 is YYREEE (reference sequence). After removal of 2 bases from V and 6 bases from J, the junction contained 12 bases not matched to a gene. CDR3 length: 16 amino acids. The CDR3: CASSFMAGVRADTQYF. The DNA of the CDR3 is TGTGCCAGCAGCTTCATGGCGGGAGTTCGGGCGGATACGCAGTATTTT.

The chain is built from TRBV11-2 and TRBJ2-3; TRBD2 matches 10 bases. Germline CDR1 is SGHAT and CDR2 is FQNNGV. V lost 4 bases and J lost 1; bases outside the gene matches: 8. The CDR3 extends over 17 amino acids. CDR3 bases: TGTGCCAGCAGCTCCCTAGCGGGAGTAAGAGGCACAGATACGCAGTATTTT. Residues: CASSSLAGVRGTDTQYF.

The chain carries TRBV11-2 and TRBJ2-2; 7 bases agree with TRBD2. The CDR3 loop spans 16 amino acids. CDR1 is SGHAT and CDR2 is FQNNGV in the germline V gene. J was trimmed by 0 bases and V by 8 bases; bases with no gene match: 9. The CDR3 sequence is CASEYEGGPNTGELFF. CDR3 nucleotides: TGTGCCAGCGAGTATGAGGGAGGGCCGAACACCGGGGAGCTGTTTTTT.

As regards this clone: An end of the junction differs from the germline gene, which may be a read error. This chain uses TRBV7-7 with TRBJ2-5, with TRBD1 identical over 7 bases. The CDR3 totals 15 residues. Germline V lookup: CDR1 SSHAT, CDR2 FNYEAQ (reference sequence). The CDR3 reads CASSLTGSPQETQYF. In DNA, the CDR3 is TGTGCTAGCAGCTTGACAGGGTCGCCACAAGAGACCCAGTACTTC.

This clone was picked up a small number of times. The genes are TRBV5-1 and TRBJ1-1; 8 nucleotides align to TRBD1. The CDR3 totals 13 residues. V lost 0 bases, J lost 11 bases, and 6 bases stayed unmatched. Germline assignment: CDR1 SGHRS and CDR2 YFSETQ. CDR3 amino acids: CASSLGQGAQAFF. The CDR3 DNA is TGCGCCAGCAGCTTGGGTCAGGGGGCGCAGGCTTTCTTT.

Note on this clone: At one of its ends the junction is not consistent with the germline gene, which may arise from a read error. This rearrangement joins TRBV7-7 to TRBJ1-5, with 8 nucleotides matching TRBD1. This CDR3 comprises 16 residues. Germline V gives CDR1 SSHAT, CDR2 FNYEAQ (reference sequence). The CDR3, as DNA: TGTGCTAGCAGCTTCTGCGCCAGGACAGGGCGTCAGCCCCAGCATTTT. Residues: CASSFCARTGRQPQHF.

This clone was recorded at least ten times. V is TRBV6-2 or TRBV6-3 and J is TRBJ1-1; D is undetermined. V lost 0 bases to trimming and J lost 4 bases, with 12 bases between them. The germline gives CDR1 MNHEY, CDR2 SVGEGT. The CDR3 loop spans 15 amino acids. CDR3 DNA sequence: TGTGCCAGCAGTTACTCGTCGCTTCGGGGCACTGAAGCTTTCTTT. Its protein is CASSYSSLRGTEAFF.

The genes are TRBV11-2 and TRBJ1-1, with TRBD1 matching over 11 bases. Germline loops: CDR1 SGHAT, CDR2 FQNNGV. The ends lost 5 bases at V and 6 bases at J; junction bases unmatched: 17. The CDR3 length is 18 residues. As DNA, the CDR3 is TGTGCCAGCAGCACACGACTCGGACAGGGGGCTGTTTCGGCTGAAGCTTTCTTT. As protein: CASSTRLGQGAVSAEAFF.